This is a list of T cell receptor beta chains from one sample in a study of T cells in Graves' hyperthyroidism and ophthalmopathy. MiXCR, applied by TCRdb to the multiplex PCR reads, yields one record per CDR3 protein. This sample has around 430,000 distinct CDR3 sequences, with more than 13% found just once. Material for sequencing was blood. Receptors were obtained from a woman in her 30s with Graves' hyperthyroidism. The CDR3 runs from the conserved cysteine through the conserved F or W. Each record gives: clone size, J gene, V gene, D gene, CDR3 DNA, CDR3 protein. The D gene is left open where the match is weak. The size entry is marked missing in some rows and otherwise reads once, few, many or a size class.

size: many
J: TRBJ1-5
V: TRBV6-1
D: TRBD1
DNA: TGTGCCAGCAGTCCCCGAAGGACAGGAGTCATTTATAGCAATCAGCCCCAGCATTTT
CDR3: CASSPRRTGVIYSNQPQHF

size: -
J: TRBJ2-1
V: TRBV25-1
D: -
DNA: TGTGCCAGCAGAGAGGGGGGTCATGAGCAGTTCTTC
CDR3: CASREGGHEQFF

size: many
J: TRBJ2-5
V: TRBV2
D: TRBD2
DNA: TGTGCCAGCAGGCGGACTAGCGGGAGTGAGACCCAGTACTTC
CDR3: CASRRTSGSETQYF

size: many
J: TRBJ2-1
V: TRBV27
D: -
DNA: TGTGCCAGCAGTGTTGACAATGAGCAGTTCTTC
CDR3: CASSVDNEQFF

size: few
J: TRBJ2-2
V: TRBV9
D: -
DNA: TGTGCCAGCAGCGTATCCGGGAGCTACACCGGGGAGCTGTTTTTT
CDR3: CASSVSGSYTGELFF

size: few
J: TRBJ2-5
V: TRBV12-3/TRBV12-4
D: TRBD1
DNA: TGTGCCAGCGGGACAGGGGGCGCGGAGACCCAGTACTTC
CDR3: CASGTGGAETQYF

size: -
J: TRBJ2-5
V: TRBV6-1
D: -
DNA: TGTGCCAGCAGTGAAGGGCCCGCCGAGACCCAGTACTTC
CDR3: CASSEGPAETQYF

size: few
J: TRBJ1-1
V: TRBV7-9
D: -
DNA: TGTGCCAGCAGCTTACCGACGACAGGCGGGACTGAAGCTTTCTTT
CDR3: CASSLPTTGGTEAFF

size: -
J: TRBJ2-7
V: TRBV11-2
D: -
DNA: TGTGCCAGCAGCTTAGTAGGCATTCCCGTGGAGCAGTACTTC
CDR3: CASSLVGIPVEQYF

size: many
J: TRBJ2-2
V: TRBV11-3
D: -
DNA: TGTGCCAGCAGCGAACGAGTTGGCAGGGGAACAAACACCGGGGAGCTGTTTTTT
CDR3: CASSERVGRGTNTGELFF

size: few
J: TRBJ2-2
V: TRBV20-1
D: TRBD2
DNA: TGCAGTGCTAGACTAGCGGGAGGAGGTGGGGAGCTGTTTTTT
CDR3: CSARLAGGGGELFF

size: few
J: TRBJ1-5
V: TRBV20-1
D: -
DNA: TGCAGTGCTAGAGATCCAGGAGGACCAAATCAGCCCCAGCATTTT
CDR3: CSARDPGGPNQPQHF

size: -
J: TRBJ2-6
V: TRBV28
D: TRBD1
DNA: TGTGCCAGCAGTTTAATTGACAGGGGGCCTGGGGCCAACGTCCTGACTTTC
CDR3: CASSLIDRGPGANVLTF

size: -
J: TRBJ1-4
V: TRBV5-6
D: -
DNA: TGTGCCAGCAGCCGGAGTCAGCCCTTTGGGGAAAAACTGTTTTTT
CDR3: CASSRSQPFGEKLFF

size: many
J: TRBJ2-7
V: TRBV7-2
D: -
DNA: TGTGCCAGCAGCCCGCGAGGCCCGACGAGCTCCTACGAGCAGTACTTC
CDR3: CASSPRGPTSSYEQYF

size: few
J: TRBJ2-7
V: TRBV28
D: -
DNA: TGTGCCAGCAGGTCGTACTCCTACGAGCAGTACTTC
CDR3: CASRSYSYEQYF

size: many
J: TRBJ1-1
V: TRBV12-3/TRBV12-4
D: TRBD1
DNA: TGTGCCAGCAGGGAAAACAGGGGGCAAGGCACTGAAGCTTTCTTT
CDR3: CASRENRGQGTEAFF

size: many
J: TRBJ2-1
V: TRBV20-1
D: TRBD2
DNA: TGCAGTGCTAGGGGTTCTCGAGCGGGAGGGGGCAATGAGCAGTTCTTC
CDR3: CSARGSRAGGGNEQFF

size: many
J: TRBJ2-6
V: TRBV12-3/TRBV12-4
D: -
DNA: TGTGCCAGCAGCATTGGGCCTTTGGGATCCTCTGGGGCCAACGTCCTGACTTTC
CDR3: CASSIGPLGSSGANVLTF

size: few
J: TRBJ2-1
V: TRBV20-1
D: TRBD2
DNA: TGCAGTGCTAGAGATCTAAGAGCCGGGACTAGCGGGTTGAATGAGCAGTTCTTC
CDR3: CSARDLRAGTSGLNEQFF

size: -
J: TRBJ2-5
V: TRBV29-1
D: TRBD2
DNA: TGCAGCGTTGACAAACTAGCGGATCCCCGGGACCAAGAGACCCAGTACTTC
CDR3: CSVDKLADPRDQETQYF

size: -
J: TRBJ2-7
V: TRBV5-1
D: -
DNA: TGCGCCAGCAGTCGTGATTTCAATGAGCAGTACTTC
CDR3: CASSRDFNEQYF

size: many
J: TRBJ1-5
V: TRBV3-1
D: TRBD1
DNA: TGTGCCAGCAGCCAAAAAACAGGGGGGGGTCAGCCCCAGCATTTT
CDR3: CASSQKTGGGQPQHF